This is a list of T cell receptor beta chains from one sample in a study of identical twins. Each CDR3 protein is one row after TCRdb ran MiXCR on the 5' RACE reads. This sample has 500,000 or so distinct CDR3 sequences, with roughly an eighth found just once. The sample also formed part of further work on yellow fever vaccine responses in identical twins.

Sample: CD4+ T cells sorted from blood. The receptors stem from a woman aged 18 to 35 in good health. Both conserved end residues are part of each CDR3. D genes are given only for firm matches. For some rows the clone size is stated as once, few or many, or as a class when expanded; others skip it.

TRBJ2-7,-,TRBD2,TRBV20-1,TGCAGTGCAACCGGGACTAGCGGGGATAACTCCTACGAGCAGTACTTC,CSATGTSGDNSYEQYF
TRBJ2-5,-,-,TRBV20-1,TGCAGTGCTACTCCATACGTTGCGGAGACCCAGTACTTC,CSATPYVAETQYF
TRBJ2-3,-,TRBD1,TRBV30,TGTGCCTGGAGAGGGAGGACAGGGGGTTTGGCAGATACGCAGTATTTT,CAWRGRTGGLADTQYF
TRBJ2-3,-,-,TRBV14,TGTGCCAGCAGCCCCAGGCGGGGCTTGGGCACAGATACGCAGTATTTT,CASSPRRGLGTDTQYF
TRBJ2-7,few,-,TRBV2,TGTGCCAGCAGTGAAAATCTGGGATGGGAGCAGTACTTC,CASSENLGWEQYF
TRBJ2-1,-,TRBD2,TRBV7-6,TGTGCCAGCAGCTTAGTCGCGGGAGTGGAGCAGTTCTTC,CASSLVAGVEQFF
TRBJ2-3,-,-,TRBV11-2,TGTGCCAGCAGCTTTCTGAGTTTCGGCACAGATACGCAGTATTTT,CASSFLSFGTDTQYF
TRBJ2-1,few,TRBD2,TRBV6-4,TGTGCCAGCAGTGACGAAGGGACTAGCGGGAGGGCGCGCCATGAGCAGTTCTTC,CASSDEGTSGRARHEQFF
TRBJ2-3,-,-,TRBV20-1,TGCAGTGCTAGGGGTTTAACTAGCACAGATACGCAGTATTTT,CSARGLTSTDTQYF
TRBJ2-6,-,-,TRBV7-9,TGTGCCAGCAGCTTCGGGCTACCTCCCTCTGGGGCCAACGTCCTGACTTTC,CASSFGLPPSGANVLTF
TRBJ2-3,-,TRBD2,TRBV7-3,TGTGCCAGCAGCTCTAGCGGGGGAATTGGAGATACGCAGTATTTT,CASSSSGGIGDTQYF
TRBJ2-3,many,-,TRBV12-3/TRBV12-4,TGTGCCAGCCTCCAGACCGGGGCAGATACGCAGTATTTT,CASLQTGADTQYF
TRBJ2-2,few,-,TRBV7-3,TGTGCCAGCAGCTTAGTTCACACCGGGGAGCTGTTTTTT,CASSLVHTGELFF
TRBJ2-7,-,-,TRBV7-2,TGTGCCAGCAGCCCGGGACGGGCGACCGGGGAGCAGTACTTC,CASSPGRATGEQYF
TRBJ1-4,few,-,TRBV20-1,TGCAGTGCTAGACCGCTTTCACGGGGGCGAGGTGAAAAACTGTTTTTT,CSARPLSRGRGEKLFF
TRBJ2-2,many,TRBD2,TRBV5-1,TGCGCCAGCAGCCTATCGCAGCGGGAGACCACCGGGGAGCTGTTTTTT,CASSLSQRETTGELFF
TRBJ2-3,-,-,TRBV4-3,TGCGCCAGCAGCCAAGTTTCGAGCACAGATACGCAGTATTTT,CASSQVSSTDTQYF
TRBJ1-5,many,-,TRBV24-1,TGTGCCACCAGTGACGCCGGTCAGCCCCAGCATTTT,CATSDAGQPQHF
TRBJ2-7,-,TRBD2,TRBV11-2,TGTGCCAGCAGCCCGGGACTAGCGGGAGGATCCCTTTATTCCTACGAGCAGTACTTC,CASSPGLAGGSLYSYEQYF
TRBJ2-7,-,-,TRBV29-1,TGCAGCGTTGTAGTGGGCGAGCAGTACTTC,CSVVVGEQYF